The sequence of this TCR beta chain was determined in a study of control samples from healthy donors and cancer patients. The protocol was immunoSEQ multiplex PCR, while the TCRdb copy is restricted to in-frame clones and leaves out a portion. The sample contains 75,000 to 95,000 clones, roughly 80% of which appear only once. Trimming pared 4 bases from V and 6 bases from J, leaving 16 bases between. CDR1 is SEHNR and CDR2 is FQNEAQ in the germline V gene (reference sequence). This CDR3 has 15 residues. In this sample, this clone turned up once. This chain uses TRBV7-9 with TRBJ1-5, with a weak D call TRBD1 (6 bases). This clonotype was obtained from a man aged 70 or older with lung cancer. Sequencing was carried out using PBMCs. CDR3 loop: CASSSGEVMSQPQHF. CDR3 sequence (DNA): TGTGCCAGCAGCTCAGGGGAGGTCATGAGTCAGCCCCAGCATTTT.